In its sample, the clone carrying this T cell receptor beta chain was seen a few times. CD8+CD57+ cell expansion had been shown by flow cytometry in patients chosen for sequencing. The patients, all of them, had severe acquired aplastic anemia. No therapy was given to patients before blood sampling. Germline CDR1 reads SQVTM; CDR2 reads ANQGSEA. V trimming: 6 bases; J trimming: 7 bases; junction bases outside the gene matches: 4. The CDR3 consists of 13 residues. The data belong to a study of CD8+CD57+ T cells in acquired aplastic anemia. TCR beta VDJ and CDR3 were profiled, and genomic DNA was the template. MiXCR was run by TCRdb on the reads, yielding one entry per CDR3 protein. The table shows approximately 260,000 distinct CDR3 sequences, with roughly 80% occurring only once.

Input material: sorted CD4+, CD8+, or CD8+CD57+ T cells (not recorded which) from PBMCs. This TCR was sampled from a human donor with aplastic anemia. The chain combines TRBV29-1 with TRBJ1-4, with 11 bases identical to TRBD1. The CDR3 loop reads CSVLGQGGEKLFF. The CDR3 DNA reads as TGCAGCGTGCTGGGACAGGGGGGTGAAAAACTGTTTTTT.